Listed below are T cell receptor beta chains from one sample, sequenced in a study of shared clonotypes between healthy human individuals. Method: immunoSEQ multiplex PCR; TCRdb's copy keeps in-frame clones and lacks some. Of 2 million or so clones listed, about 95% are singletons. Sequenced material: naive CD8+ T cells sorted from blood. The receptor source for this set is a man aged 18 to 29 in good health. The CDR3 runs from the conserved cysteine through the conserved F or W. Fields, in order: V gene, D gene, J gene, clone size, CDR3 DNA, CDR3 protein. D genes are given only for firm matches. Clone size is shown for a subset of rows, as once, few, many or a class of expanded clone.

V gene: TRBV4-1; D gene: -; J gene: TRBJ2-5; clone size: -; CDR3 DNA: TGCGCCAGCAGCCAAGTTTTCGGCACCCAAGAGACCCAGTACTTC; CDR3 protein: CASSQVFGTQETQYF
V gene: TRBV10-3; D gene: -; J gene: TRBJ2-3; clone size: -; CDR3 DNA: TGTGCCATCGACAGGGGAAGCGGGGGTAGCACAGATACGCAGTATTTT; CDR3 protein: CAIDRGSGGSTDTQYF
V gene: TRBV6-6; D gene: -; J gene: TRBJ1-6; clone size: few; CDR3 DNA: TGTGCCAGCAGTTACTCGGCGGCGGGGAGTAATTCACCCCTCCACTTT; CDR3 protein: CASSYSAAGSNSPLHF
V gene: TRBV7-6; D gene: -; J gene: TRBJ1-2; clone size: -; CDR3 DNA: TGTGCCAGCAGCGTCGCATGGACGGGAGGTGGCTACACCTTC; CDR3 protein: CASSVAWTGGGYTF
V gene: TRBV7-9; D gene: TRBD1; J gene: TRBJ2-6; clone size: -; CDR3 DNA: TGTGCCAGCAGCCCGCCCACAGGGGGATCTGGGGCCAACGTCCTGACTTTC; CDR3 protein: CASSPPTGGSGANVLTF
V gene: TRBV5-4; D gene: -; J gene: TRBJ1-6; clone size: -; CDR3 DNA: TGTGCCAGCAGCTTATCCGGGCCCAATTCACCCCTCCACTTT; CDR3 protein: CASSLSGPNSPLHF
V gene: TRBV13; D gene: TRBD2; J gene: TRBJ2-1; clone size: -; CDR3 DNA: TGTGCCAGCAGCTTAAGGGTTAGCGGGAGTTTGGTGGATGAGCAGTTCTTC; CDR3 protein: CASSLRVSGSLVDEQFF
V gene: TRBV7-9; D gene: TRBD1; J gene: TRBJ2-7; clone size: once; CDR3 DNA: TGTGCCAGCAGCTCCGACAGGGTAGGGGCCTACGAGCAGTACTTC; CDR3 protein: CASSSDRVGAYEQYF
V gene: TRBV6-5; D gene: -; J gene: TRBJ2-7; clone size: -; CDR3 DNA: TGTGCCAGCAGTCCGCAGGACGCCACCTACGAGCAGTACTTC; CDR3 protein: CASSPQDATYEQYF
V gene: TRBV15; D gene: TRBD2; J gene: TRBJ2-5; clone size: -; CDR3 DNA: TGTGCCACCAGCAGGGGAGGCGGACTAGCGGGAGAGAACCCCCAAGAGACCCAGTACTTC; CDR3 protein: CATSRGGGLAGENPQETQYF
V gene: TRBV6-5; D gene: TRBD2; J gene: TRBJ2-5; clone size: -; CDR3 DNA: TGTGCCAGCAGTATCGGACTAGCGGACCTCGAGGCCCAGTACTTC; CDR3 protein: CASSIGLADLEAQYF
V gene: TRBV6-1; D gene: -; J gene: TRBJ2-7; clone size: -; CDR3 DNA: TGTGCCAGCAGTGACTGGGGCGGGGTGGTTGACGAGCAGTACTTC; CDR3 protein: CASSDWGGVVDEQYF
V gene: TRBV29-1; D gene: TRBD2; J gene: TRBJ2-5; clone size: -; CDR3 DNA: TGCAGCGTTGAAGACCCGGGACTAGCGGGAGGAGGGGAGACCCAGTACTTC; CDR3 protein: CSVEDPGLAGGGETQYF
V gene: TRBV2; D gene: -; J gene: TRBJ2-3; clone size: once; CDR3 DNA: TGTGCCAGCAGCGGCCCTAGCTTCGATACGCAGTATTTT; CDR3 protein: CASSGPSFDTQYF
V gene: TRBV29-1; D gene: -; J gene: TRBJ2-7; clone size: -; CDR3 DNA: TGCAGCGTATTAGCGTACGAGCAGTACTTC; CDR3 protein: CSVLAYEQYF
V gene: TRBV6-6; D gene: TRBD2; J gene: TRBJ2-2; clone size: -; CDR3 DNA: TGTGCCAGCAGTTACTCGCCTAGCGGGTACACCGGGGAGCTGTTTTTT; CDR3 protein: CASSYSPSGYTGELFF